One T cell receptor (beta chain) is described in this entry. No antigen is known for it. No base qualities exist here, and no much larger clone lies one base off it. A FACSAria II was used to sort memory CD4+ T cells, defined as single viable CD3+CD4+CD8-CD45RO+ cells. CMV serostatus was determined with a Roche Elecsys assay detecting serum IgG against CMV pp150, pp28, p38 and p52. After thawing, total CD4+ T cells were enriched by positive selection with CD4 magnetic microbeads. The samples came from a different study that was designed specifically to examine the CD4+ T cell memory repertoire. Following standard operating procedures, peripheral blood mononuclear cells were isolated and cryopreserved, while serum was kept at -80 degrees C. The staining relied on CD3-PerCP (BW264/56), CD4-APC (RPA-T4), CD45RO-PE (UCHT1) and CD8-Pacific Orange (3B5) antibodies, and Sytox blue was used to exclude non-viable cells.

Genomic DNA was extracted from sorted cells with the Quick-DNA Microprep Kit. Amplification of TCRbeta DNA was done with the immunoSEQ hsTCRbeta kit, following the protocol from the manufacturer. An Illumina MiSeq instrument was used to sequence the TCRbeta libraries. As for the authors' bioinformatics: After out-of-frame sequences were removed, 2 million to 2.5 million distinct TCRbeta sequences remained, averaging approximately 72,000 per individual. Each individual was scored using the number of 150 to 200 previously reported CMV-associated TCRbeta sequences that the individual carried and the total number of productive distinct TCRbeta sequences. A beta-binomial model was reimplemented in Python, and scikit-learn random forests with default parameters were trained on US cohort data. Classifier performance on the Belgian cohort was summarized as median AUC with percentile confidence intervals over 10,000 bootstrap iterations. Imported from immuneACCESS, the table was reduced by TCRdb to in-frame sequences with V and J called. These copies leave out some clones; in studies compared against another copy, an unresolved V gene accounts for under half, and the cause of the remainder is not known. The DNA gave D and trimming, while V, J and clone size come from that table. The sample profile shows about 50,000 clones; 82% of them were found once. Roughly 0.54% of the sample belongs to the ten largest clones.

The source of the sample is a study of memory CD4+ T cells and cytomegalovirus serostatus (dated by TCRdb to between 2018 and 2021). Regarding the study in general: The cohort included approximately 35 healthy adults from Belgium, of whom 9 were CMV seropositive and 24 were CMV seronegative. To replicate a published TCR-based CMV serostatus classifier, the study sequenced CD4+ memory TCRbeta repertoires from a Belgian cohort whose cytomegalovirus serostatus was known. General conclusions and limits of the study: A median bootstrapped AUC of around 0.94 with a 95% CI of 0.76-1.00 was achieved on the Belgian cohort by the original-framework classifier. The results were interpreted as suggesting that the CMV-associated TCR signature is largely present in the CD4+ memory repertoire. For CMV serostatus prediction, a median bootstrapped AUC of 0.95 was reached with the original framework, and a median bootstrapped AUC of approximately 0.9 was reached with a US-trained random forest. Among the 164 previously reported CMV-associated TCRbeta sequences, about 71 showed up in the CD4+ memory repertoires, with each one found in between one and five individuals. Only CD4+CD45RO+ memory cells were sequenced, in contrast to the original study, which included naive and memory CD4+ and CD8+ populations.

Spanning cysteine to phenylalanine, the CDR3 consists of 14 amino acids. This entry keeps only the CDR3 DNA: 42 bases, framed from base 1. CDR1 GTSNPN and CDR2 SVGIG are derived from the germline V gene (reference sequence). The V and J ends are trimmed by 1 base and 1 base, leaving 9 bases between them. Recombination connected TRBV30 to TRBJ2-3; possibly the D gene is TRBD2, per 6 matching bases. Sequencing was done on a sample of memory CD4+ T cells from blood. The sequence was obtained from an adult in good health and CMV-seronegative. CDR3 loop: CAWSEGGGTDTQYF. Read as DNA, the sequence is TGTGCCTGGAGTGAGGGCGGGGGCACAGATACGCAGTATTTT.